The source of this T cell receptor beta chain is a study of blood T cell repertoires in COVID-19. Study at large: From the United States, Italy and Spain came samples of acute and convalescent COVID-19.

Some clones are missing from TCRdb's copy, which holds only in-frame ones; the method was immunoSEQ multiplex PCR. The data show roughly 80,000 clones, with approximately 88% seen just once and around 5% held by the top ten. There are 12 residues in the CDR3. From germline, CDR1 is MNHEY and CDR2 SVGEGT. V lost 1 base and J lost 9, with 7 bases in between. This clone was observed a few times. V usage is TRBV6-2 or TRBV6-3 and J usage is TRBJ2-1; D not resolved. The sequenced sample was peripheral blood. The clonotype comes from a woman of 80 years or more with active or convalescent COVID-19. CDR3 protein: CASSYYLGEQFF. DNA of the CDR3: TGTGCCAGCAGTTACTATCTAGGTGAGCAGTTCTTC.